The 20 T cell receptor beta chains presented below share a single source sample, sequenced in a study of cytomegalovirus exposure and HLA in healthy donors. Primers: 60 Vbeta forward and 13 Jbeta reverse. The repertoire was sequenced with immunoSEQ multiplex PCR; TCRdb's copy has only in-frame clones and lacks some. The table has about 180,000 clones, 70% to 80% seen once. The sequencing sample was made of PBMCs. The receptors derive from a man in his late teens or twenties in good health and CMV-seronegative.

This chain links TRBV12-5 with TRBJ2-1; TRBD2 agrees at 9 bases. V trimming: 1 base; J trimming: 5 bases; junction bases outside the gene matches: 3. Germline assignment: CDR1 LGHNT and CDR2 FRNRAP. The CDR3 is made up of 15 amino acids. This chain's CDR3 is CASGLGLAANNEQFF. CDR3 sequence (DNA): TGTGCTAGTGGTTTGGGACTAGCGGCGAACAATGAGCAGTTCTTC.

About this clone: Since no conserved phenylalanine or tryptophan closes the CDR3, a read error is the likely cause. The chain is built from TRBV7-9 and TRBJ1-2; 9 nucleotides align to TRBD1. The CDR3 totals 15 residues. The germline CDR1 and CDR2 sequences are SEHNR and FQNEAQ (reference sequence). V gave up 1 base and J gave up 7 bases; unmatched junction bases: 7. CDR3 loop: CASSLGQGGNRGYTL. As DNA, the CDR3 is TGTGCCAGCAGCTTAGGACAGGGGGGGAATCGTGGCTACACCCTC.

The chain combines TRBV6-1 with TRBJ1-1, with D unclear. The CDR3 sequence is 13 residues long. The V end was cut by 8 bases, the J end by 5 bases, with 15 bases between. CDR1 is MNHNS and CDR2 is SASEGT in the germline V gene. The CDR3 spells CASDPRVWTEAFF. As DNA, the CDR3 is TGTGCCAGCGACCCACGGGTTTGGACTGAAGCTTTCTTT.

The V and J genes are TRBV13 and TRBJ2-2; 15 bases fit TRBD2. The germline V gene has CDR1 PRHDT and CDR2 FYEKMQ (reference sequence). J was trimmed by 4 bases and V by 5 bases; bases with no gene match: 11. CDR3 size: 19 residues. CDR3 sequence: CASSAPGLAGGTPTGELFF. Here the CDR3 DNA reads TGTGCCAGCAGCGCACCGGGACTAGCGGGGGGAACCCCCACCGGGGAGCTGTTTTTT.

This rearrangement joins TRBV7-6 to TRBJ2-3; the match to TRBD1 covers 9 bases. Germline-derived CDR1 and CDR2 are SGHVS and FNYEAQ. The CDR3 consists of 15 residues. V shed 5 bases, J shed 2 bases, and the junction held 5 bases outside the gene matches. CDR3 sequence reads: CASSPGTGFTDTQYF. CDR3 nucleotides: TGTGCCAGCAGCCCGGGGACAGGGTTCACAGATACGCAGTATTTT.

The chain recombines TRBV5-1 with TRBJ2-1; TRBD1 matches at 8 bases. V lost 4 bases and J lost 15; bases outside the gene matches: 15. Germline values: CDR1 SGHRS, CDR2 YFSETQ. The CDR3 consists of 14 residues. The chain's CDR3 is CASSPLTGEDEWFF. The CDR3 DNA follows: TGCGCCAGCAGCCCCTTGACAGGGGAGGATGAATGGTTCTTC. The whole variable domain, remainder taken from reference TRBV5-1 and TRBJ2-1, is KAGVTQTPRYLIKTRGQQVTLSCSPISGHRSVSWYQQTPGQGLQFLFEYFSETQRNKGNFPGRFSGRQFSNSRSEMNVSTLELGDSALYLCASSPLTGEDEWFFGPGTRLTVL.

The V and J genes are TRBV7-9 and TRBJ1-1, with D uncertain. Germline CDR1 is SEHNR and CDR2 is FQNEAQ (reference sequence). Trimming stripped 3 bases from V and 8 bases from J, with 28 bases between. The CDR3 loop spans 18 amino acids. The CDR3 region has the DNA TGTGCCAGCAGCTTTCAAGTACGGGGTCGACGGTCACACTCCGAAGCTTTCTTT. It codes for CASSFQVRGRRSHSEAFF. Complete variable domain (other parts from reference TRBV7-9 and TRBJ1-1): DTGVSQNPRHKITKRGQNVTFRCDPISEHNRLYWYRQTLGQGPEFLTYFQNEAQLEKSRLLSDRFSAERPKGSFSTLEIQRTEQGDSAMYLCASSFQVRGRRSHSEAFFGQGTRLTVV.

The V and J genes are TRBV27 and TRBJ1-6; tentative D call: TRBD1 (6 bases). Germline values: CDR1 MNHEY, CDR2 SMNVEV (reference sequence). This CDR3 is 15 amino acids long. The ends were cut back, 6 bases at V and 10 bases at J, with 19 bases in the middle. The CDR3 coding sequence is TGTGCCAGCAGACCCCAGGGGAAGGGTGGGTCACCCCTCCACTTT. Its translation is CASRPQGKGGSPLHF.

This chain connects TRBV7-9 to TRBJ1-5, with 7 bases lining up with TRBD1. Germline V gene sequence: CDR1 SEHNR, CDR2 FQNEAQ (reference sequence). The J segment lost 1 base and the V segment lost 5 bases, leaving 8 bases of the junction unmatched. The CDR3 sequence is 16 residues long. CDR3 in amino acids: CASSPGGTLSNQPQHF. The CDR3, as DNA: TGTGCCAGCAGCCCAGGGGGGACGTTGAGCAATCAGCCCCAGCATTTT.

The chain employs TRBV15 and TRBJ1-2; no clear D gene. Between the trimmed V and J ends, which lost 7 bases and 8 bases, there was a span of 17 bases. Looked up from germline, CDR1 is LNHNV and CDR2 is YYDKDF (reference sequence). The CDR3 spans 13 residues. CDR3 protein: CATTTKGARGYTF. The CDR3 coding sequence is TGTGCCACCACCACAAAGGGAGCACGGGGCTACACCTTC.

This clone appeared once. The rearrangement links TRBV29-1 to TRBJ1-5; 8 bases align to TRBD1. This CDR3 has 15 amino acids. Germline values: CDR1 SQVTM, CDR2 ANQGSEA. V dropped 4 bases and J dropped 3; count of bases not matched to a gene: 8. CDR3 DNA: TGCAGCGTTGTGGAGCAGGGGGCTAACAATCAGCCCCAGCATTTT. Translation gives CSVVEQGANNQPQHF.

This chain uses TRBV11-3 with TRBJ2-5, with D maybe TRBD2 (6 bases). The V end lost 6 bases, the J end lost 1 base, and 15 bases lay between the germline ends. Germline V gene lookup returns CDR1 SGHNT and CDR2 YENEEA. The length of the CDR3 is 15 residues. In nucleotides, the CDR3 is TGTGCCAGCAGTTCCGATAGCGGAGCCCAAGAGACCCAGTACTTC. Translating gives CASSSDSGAQETQYF.

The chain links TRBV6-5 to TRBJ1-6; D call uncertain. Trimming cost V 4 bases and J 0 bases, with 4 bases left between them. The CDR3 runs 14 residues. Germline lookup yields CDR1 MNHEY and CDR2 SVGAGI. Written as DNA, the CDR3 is TGTGCCAGCAGTTGGAGCTCCTATAATTCACCCCTCCACTTT. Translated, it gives CASSWSSYNSPLHF.

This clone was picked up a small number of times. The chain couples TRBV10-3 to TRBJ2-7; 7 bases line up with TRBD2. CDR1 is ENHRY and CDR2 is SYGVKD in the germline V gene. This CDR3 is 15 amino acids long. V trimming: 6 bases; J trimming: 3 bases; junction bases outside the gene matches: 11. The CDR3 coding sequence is TGTGCCATCAGCGCCTCTCCTGGGGGGGACTACGAGCAGTACTTC. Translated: CAISASPGGDYEQYF.

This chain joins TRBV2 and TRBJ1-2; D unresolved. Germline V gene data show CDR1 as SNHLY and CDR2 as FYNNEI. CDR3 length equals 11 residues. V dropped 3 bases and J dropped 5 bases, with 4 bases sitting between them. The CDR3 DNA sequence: TGTGCCAGCAGTGAGGAGTATGGCTACACCTTC. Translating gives CASSEEYGYTF.

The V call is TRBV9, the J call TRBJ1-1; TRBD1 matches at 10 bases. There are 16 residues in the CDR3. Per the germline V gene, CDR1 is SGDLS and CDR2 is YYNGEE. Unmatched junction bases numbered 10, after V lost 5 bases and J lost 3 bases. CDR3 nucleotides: TGTGCCAGCAGTTACGGACAGGGGGGGACTTACACTGAAGCTTTCTTT. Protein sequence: CASSYGQGGTYTEAFF. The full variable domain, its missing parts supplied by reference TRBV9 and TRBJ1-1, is DSGVTQTPKHLITATGQRVTLRCSPRSGDLSVYWYQQSLDQGLQFLIQYYNGEERAKGNILERFSAQQFPDLHSELNLSSLELGDSALYFCASSYGQGGTYTEAFFGQGTRLTVV.

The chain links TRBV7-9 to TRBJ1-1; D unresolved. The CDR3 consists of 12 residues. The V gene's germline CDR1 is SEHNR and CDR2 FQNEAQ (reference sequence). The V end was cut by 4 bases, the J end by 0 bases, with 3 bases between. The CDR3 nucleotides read TGTGCCAGCAGCTACATGAACACTGAAGCTTTCTTT. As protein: CASSYMNTEAFF.

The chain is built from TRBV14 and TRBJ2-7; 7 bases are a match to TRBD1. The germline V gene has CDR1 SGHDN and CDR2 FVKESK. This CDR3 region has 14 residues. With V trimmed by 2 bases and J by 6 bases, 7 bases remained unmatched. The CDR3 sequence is CASSQQGVRLEQYF. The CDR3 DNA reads TGTGCCAGCAGCCAACAGGGGGTTCGGCTCGAGCAGTACTTC.

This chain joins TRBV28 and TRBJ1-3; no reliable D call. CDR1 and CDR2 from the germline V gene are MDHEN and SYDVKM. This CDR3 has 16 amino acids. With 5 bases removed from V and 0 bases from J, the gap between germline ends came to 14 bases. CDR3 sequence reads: CASSGLTASSGNTIYF. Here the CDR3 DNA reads TGTGCCAGCAGTGGACTAACGGCGAGCTCTGGAAACACCATATATTTT.

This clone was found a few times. The CDR3 region is CASSEAIGLAGGEQFF. Here the CDR3 DNA reads TGTGCCAGCAGTGAAGCCATCGGACTAGCGGGAGGTGAGCAGTTCTTC. The chain is built from TRBV2 and TRBJ2-1; 14 bases fit TRBD2. The germline gives CDR1 SNHLY, CDR2 FYNNEI. The CDR3 totals 16 residues. Losses at the gene ends were 0 bases for V and 9 bases for J; bases not matched to a gene: 4.